These T cell receptor beta chains were read from a single sample in a study of cytomegalovirus exposure and HLA in healthy donors. Measured with immunoSEQ multiplex PCR; TCRdb has only the in-frame clones, and not every one. Of roughly 49,000 clones listed, around 81% are singletons. Input material: PBMCs. The receptors stem from a boy younger than 18 in good health and CMV-seropositive. Both conserved end residues are part of each CDR3. A D gene is named only where the DNA matches it firmly. Size is stated for part of the rows, as once, few or many counts, or as a class when the clone is expanded.

size: -; J: TRBJ2-1; V: TRBV9; D: TRBD1; DNA: TGTGCCAGCAGCGTCGGGACAGGGTATTATGAGCAGTTCTTC; CDR3: CASSVGTGYYEQFF
size: -; J: TRBJ2-3; V: TRBV6-1; D: TRBD2; DNA: TGTGCCAGCAGTGACCCTATACTAGCGGTCCGCACAGATACGCAGTATTTT; CDR3: CASSDPILAVRTDTQYF
size: -; J: TRBJ2-1; V: TRBV29-1; D: -; DNA: TGCAGCGTTACAGGACAGTACTCCTACAATGAGCAGTTCTTC; CDR3: CSVTGQYSYNEQFF
size: -; J: TRBJ2-7; V: TRBV11-2; D: -; DNA: TGTGCCAGCAGCTTAGTTGGGCAGCTAAGCTCCTACGAGCAGTACTTC; CDR3: CASSLVGQLSSYEQYF
size: -; J: TRBJ1-1; V: TRBV5-5; D: TRBD1; DNA: TGTGCCAGCAGCTTGGGGGGGGACAGGAACACTGAAGCTTTCTTT; CDR3: CASSLGGDRNTEAFF
size: -; J: TRBJ2-5; V: TRBV7-6; D: -; DNA: TGTGCCAGCAGCCCGGGGACTTTCCAAGAGACCCAGTACTTC; CDR3: CASSPGTFQETQYF
size: once; J: TRBJ2-3; V: TRBV9; D: TRBD2; DNA: TGTGCCAGCAGCGAGCGACTAGCGGGGGGTGGAGATACGCAGTATTTT; CDR3: CASSERLAGGGDTQYF
size: -; J: TRBJ2-7; V: TRBV7-9; D: -; DNA: TGTGCCAGCAGTAACACTACAGGGAAGGGCTACGAGCAGTACTTC; CDR3: CASSNTTGKGYEQYF
size: -; J: TRBJ1-6; V: TRBV13; D: TRBD1; DNA: TGTGCCAGCAGCAGAGCTCCAGGGGGCGGATCACCCCTCCACTTT; CDR3: CASSRAPGGGSPLHF
size: -; J: TRBJ1-5; V: TRBV5-6; D: -; DNA: TGTGCCAGCAGCTTCCGGGCAGGGGAATATAGCAATCAGCCCCAGCATTTT; CDR3: CASSFRAGEYSNQPQHF
size: -; J: TRBJ1-6; V: TRBV6-1; D: TRBD1; DNA: TGTGCCAGCTACGACAGGGGAAATTCACCCCTCCACTTT; CDR3: CASYDRGNSPLHF
size: once; J: TRBJ1-1; V: TRBV19; D: -; DNA: TGTGCCAGTAGTCTCATCGGAGGCATGAACACTGAAGCTTTCTTT; CDR3: CASSLIGGMNTEAFF
size: -; J: TRBJ2-3; V: TRBV7-9; D: -; DNA: TGTGCCAGCAGCTTAGCGCACAGGAGATTAACAGATACGCAGTATTTT; CDR3: CASSLAHRRLTDTQYF
size: -; J: TRBJ2-1; V: TRBV2; D: TRBD1; DNA: TGTGCCAGCTTACCCGGTCAGGGACAGGGGTGGAATGAGCAGTTCTTC; CDR3: CASLPGQGQGWNEQFF
size: -; J: TRBJ1-1; V: TRBV11-2; D: -; DNA: TGTGCCAGCAGCCTGGGCCCCCTCGCCGCTGAAGCTTTCTTT; CDR3: CASSLGPLAAEAFF
size: -; J: TRBJ1-4; V: TRBV6-1; D: -; DNA: TGTGCCAGCAGTGAGGGGCCAGGTGAAAAACTGTTTTTT; CDR3: CASSEGPGEKLFF